These T cell receptor beta chains were read from a single sample in a study of radiotherapy plus CTLA-4 blockade in lung cancer. TCRdb's table, derived via immunoSEQ multiplex PCR, lists solely in-frame clones and lacks some. The data contain around 45,000 clones, roughly two thirds of them seen just once; the ten biggest clones take up 20% to 25%. The material sequenced was peripheral blood, taken from a patient treated with radiotherapy plus ipilimumab. These receptors originate from a human donor with non-small cell lung cancer who had a partial response to radiotherapy plus ipilimumab. The CDR3 runs from the conserved cysteine through the conserved F or W. The D gene is left open where the match is weak. Size tells how often a clone was seen (once, few, many) or the class of an expanded clone, and some rows leave it out.

d_call j_call clone_size v_call cdr3_aa cdr3_nt
NA TRBJ2-2 NA TRBV23-1 CASSHPPLPGHTTGELFF TGCGCCAGCAGTCATCCACCACTACCGGGACATACCACCGGGGAGCTGTTTTTT
NA TRBJ1-1 NA TRBV19 CASSIIGTRAFF TGTGCCAGTAGTATTATCGGGACAAGGGCTTTCTTT
NA TRBJ1-2 NA TRBV19 CASSAAFDYGYTF TGTGCCAGTTCAGCGGCCTTCGACTATGGCTACACCTTC
TRBD2 TRBJ2-7 few TRBV5-6 CASSLGLANDEQYF TGTGCCAGCAGCTTGGGACTAGCGAACGACGAGCAGTACTTC
NA TRBJ2-7 NA TRBV6-1 CASSEAFGRTYEQYF TGTGCCAGCAGTGAAGCTTTTGGCAGAACCTACGAGCAGTACTTC
TRBD1 TRBJ2-7 NA TRBV6-5 CASSFNRGVYEQYF TGTGCCAGCAGTTTTAACAGGGGGGTCTACGAGCAGTACTTC
NA TRBJ1-5 NA TRBV19 CASSIYAGPDQPQHF TGTGCCAGTAGTATCTATGCAGGGCCGGATCAGCCCCAGCATTTT
TRBD1 TRBJ2-7 few TRBV6-8 CASSYSMGQHSYEQYF TGTGCCAGCAGTTACTCCATGGGACAGCACTCCTACGAGCAGTACTTC
TRBD1 TRBJ2-2 few TRBV10-3 CAIREDRVPGELFF TGTGCCATCAGGGAGGACAGGGTTCCCGGGGAGCTGTTTTTT
TRBD1 TRBJ2-3 NA TRBV5-1 CASSPTQGNTDTQYF TGCGCCAGCAGCCCGACACAGGGGAACACAGATACGCAGTATTTT
TRBD1 TRBJ1-2 NA TRBV6-6 CASNRITGGDYGYTF TGTGCCAGCAACAGAATTACAGGGGGTGACTATGGCTACACCTTC
TRBD1 TRBJ1-2 NA TRBV11-2 CASSFGTFTTGDRGYTF TGTGCCAGCAGCTTCGGGACTTTTACGACAGGGGATCGAGGCTACACCTTC
TRBD1 TRBJ2-1 NA TRBV19 CASSMRGPEQFF TGTGCCAGTAGTATGAGGGGGCCTGAGCAGTTCTTC
NA TRBJ2-5 NA TRBV25-1 CASSDPRDSGETQYF TGTGCCAGCAGTGACCCGCGGGACTCCGGGGAGACCCAGTACTTC
TRBD1 TRBJ1-1 NA TRBV14 CASSQTGQGPGTEAFF TGTGCCAGCAGCCAAACCGGACAGGGGCCGGGCACTGAAGCTTTCTTT
TRBD1 TRBJ2-1 NA TRBV2 CASSGLTGAWDNEQFF TGTGCCAGCAGTGGTCTCACAGGGGCATGGGACAATGAGCAGTTCTTC
NA TRBJ2-1 NA TRBV14 CASSQERGRNNEQFF TGTGCCAGCAGCCAAGAAAGGGGCCGGAACAATGAGCAGTTCTTC
NA TRBJ1-3 few TRBV6-1 CASSVSAGRLPGNTIYF TGTGCCAGCAGTGTTTCTGCAGGGCGTCTTCCTGGAAACACCATATATTTT
TRBD2 TRBJ2-1 NA TRBV2 CASSTRVAGVSHEQFF TGTGCCAGCAGTACCCGGGTAGCGGGAGTTTCCCATGAGCAGTTCTTC
NA TRBJ2-5 NA TRBV27 CASSYNRAGEQYF TGTGCCAGCAGTTACAACAGGGCAGGTGAGCAGTACTTC
NA TRBJ1-2 NA TRBV29-1 CSVVSRSHQDYGYTF TGCAGCGTTGTGAGTCGTTCACATCAGGATTATGGCTACACCTTC
TRBD1 TRBJ1-5 NA TRBV28 CAISPGQGYNQPQHF TGTGCCATATCCCCGGGACAGGGGTACAATCAGCCCCAGCATTTT
NA TRBJ2-2 hyperexpanded TRBV9 CASSRDGGSGELFF TGTGCCAGCAGTCGTGATGGAGGATCCGGGGAGCTGTTTTTT
NA TRBJ1-5 NA TRBV18 CASSPSDRINQPQHF TGTGCCAGCTCACCCTCCGACAGAATCAATCAGCCCCAGCATTTT
NA TRBJ2-7 NA TRBV27 CASSFSLADYSYEQYF TGTGCCAGCAGTTTTTCCTTAGCGGATTACTCCTACGAGCAGTACTTC
NA TRBJ2-7 NA TRBV5-1 CASSQDGIYEQYF TGCGCCAGCAGCCAGGACGGGATCTACGAGCAGTACTTC
TRBD1 TRBJ2-7 few TRBV7-2 CASSGRTGISYEQYF TGTGCCAGCAGCGGGCGGACAGGGATTTCCTACGAGCAGTACTTC
NA TRBJ2-7 NA TRBV2 CASRAPGLLMRSYEQYF TGTGCCAGCAGGGCCCCGGGACTCCTCATGCGCTCCTACGAGCAGTACTTC
TRBD2 TRBJ2-7 NA TRBV2 CASRGRDYSYEQYF TGTGCCAGCAGGGGCCGGGACTACTCCTACGAGCAGTACTTC
TRBD1 TRBJ1-2 NA TRBV6-6 CASSPQGATGYTF TGTGCCAGCAGTCCACAGGGGGCAACGGGCTACACCTTC
TRBD1 TRBJ1-2 NA TRBV6-5 CASNLDRGEENGYTF TGTGCCAGCAACCTCGACAGGGGAGAGGAAAATGGCTACACCTTC
TRBD2 TRBJ2-1 once TRBV11-2 CASNSGSSYNEQFF TGTGCCAGCAACAGCGGGAGCTCCTACAATGAGCAGTTCTTC
TRBD2 TRBJ2-5 few TRBV29-1 CSVEDLAGSSLDQYF TGCAGCGTTGAAGATCTAGCGGGCAGTTCCTTAGACCAGTACTTC
NA TRBJ1-5 NA TRBV19 CASSPPGANQPQHF TGTGCCAGTAGCCCCCCAGGGGCCAATCAGCCCCAGCATTTT
NA TRBJ2-5 NA TRBV7-6 CASSLVPASTEGQETQYF TGTGCCAGCAGCTTAGTCCCGGCCTCGACGGAGGGTCAAGAGACCCAGTACTTC
TRBD1 TRBJ1-5 NA TRBV19 CASSTVHRGSGQPQHF TGTGCCAGTAGTACCGTACACAGGGGATCTGGTCAGCCCCAGCATTTT
NA TRBJ2-2 NA TRBV30 CAWSVGVVGELFF TGTGCCTGGAGTGTAGGGGTGGTCGGGGAGCTGTTTTTT
TRBD1 TRBJ1-2 NA TRBV11-2 CASSSQGEDGYTF TGTGCCAGCAGCTCGCAGGGGGAGGATGGCTACACCTTC
NA TRBJ1-1 NA TRBV6-1 CASSEMGSGTEAFF TGTGCCAGCAGTGAAATGGGGAGCGGCACTGAAGCTTTCTTT
TRBD1 TRBJ1-2 once TRBV19 CASSSSRDRGKANYGYTF TGTGCCAGTAGTTCTTCCCGGGACAGGGGGAAAGCTAACTATGGCTACACCTTC
TRBD1 TRBJ2-3 NA TRBV9 CASSVGQSSTDTQYF TGTGCCAGCAGCGTGGGACAGTCAAGCACAGATACGCAGTATTTT
NA TRBJ2-1 NA TRBV14 CASSRAGSSYNEQFF TGTGCCAGCAGCCGAGCCGGGAGCTCCTACAATGAGCAGTTCTTC
NA TRBJ2-3 many TRBV6-1 CASRTIGGTQYF TGTGCCAGCAGAACTATAGGAGGTACGCAGTATTTT
NA TRBJ1-1 NA TRBV6-5 CASSFLNTEAFF TGTGCCAGCAGTTTTCTAAACACTGAAGCTTTCTTT
TRBD1 TRBJ2-5 NA TRBV5-4 CASSSHGQAGEETQYF TGTGCCAGCAGCTCACACGGACAGGCCGGGGAAGAGACCCAGTACTTC
TRBD1 TRBJ2-7 few TRBV6-5 CASSRGRRSYEQYF TGTGCCAGCAGCAGGGGGCGGAGGTCCTACGAGCAGTACTTC
NA TRBJ2-3 NA TRBV10-3 CAIGAEGADTQYF TGTGCCATCGGCGCGGAGGGCGCGGATACGCAGTATTTT
TRBD1 TRBJ1-4 NA TRBV5-1 CASSLTPGQGATNEKLFF TGCGCCAGCAGTTTGACTCCGGGACAGGGGGCAACTAATGAAAAACTGTTTTTT
NA TRBJ2-3 NA TRBV7-8 CASSLAGGYTDTQYF TGTGCCAGCAGCTTAGCGGGGGGATACACAGATACGCAGTATTTT
NA TRBJ2-7 NA TRBV2 CASSVYRSSSYEQYF TGTGCCAGCAGTGTTTACAGGTCCAGCTCCTACGAGCAGTACTTC
NA TRBJ2-6 NA TRBV10-1 CATAPGAGANVLTF TGCGCCACCGCTCCGGGGGCTGGGGCCAACGTCCTGACTTTC
TRBD1 TRBJ2-7 NA TRBV19 CASAEGAGGYEQYF TGTGCCAGCGCCGAGGGGGCGGGCGGCTACGAGCAGTACTTC
TRBD2 TRBJ2-7 NA TRBV29-1 CSAGTSGRWGGFEQYF TGCAGCGCCGGGACTAGCGGGCGGTGGGGCGGTTTCGAGCAGTACTTC
NA TRBJ2-5 NA TRBV5-5 CASSFYGQETQYF TGTGCCAGCAGCTTCTACGGCCAAGAGACCCAGTACTTC
TRBD1 TRBJ2-1 NA TRBV5-1 CASSLETGSYNEQFF TGCGCCAGCAGCTTGGAGACAGGGTCCTACAATGAGCAGTTCTTC